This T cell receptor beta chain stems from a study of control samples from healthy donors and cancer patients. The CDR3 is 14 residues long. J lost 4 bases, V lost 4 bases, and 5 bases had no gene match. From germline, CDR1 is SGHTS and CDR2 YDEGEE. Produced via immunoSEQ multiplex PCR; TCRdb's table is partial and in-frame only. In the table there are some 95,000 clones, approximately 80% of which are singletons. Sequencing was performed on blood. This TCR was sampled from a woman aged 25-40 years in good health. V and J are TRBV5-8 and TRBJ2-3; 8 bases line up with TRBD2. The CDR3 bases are TGTGCCAGCAGCAAACGGGGGGGCCCAGATACGCAGTATTTT. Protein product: CASSKRGGPDTQYF.